The clone carrying this TCR beta chain was picked up a small number of times. Its antigen remains unidentified. The V gene lost 3 bases and the J gene lost 2 bases, with 8 bases spanning the gap. Germline loops: CDR1 MNHNS, CDR2 SASEGT. This CDR3 is 14 amino acids long. MiXCR, applied by TCRdb to the reads, yields one record per CDR3 protein. The sample lists more than 45,000 distinct CDR3 sequences, 20% seen once, with around 60% in the top ten. The data were taken from a study of T cell repertoires in cytomegalovirus infection. Background on the study: HLA-C-restricted CMV epitopes, recently identified, and well-studied HLA-B-restricted ones were used by the study.

Sequences were derived from CD8+ T cells from cultured PBMCs, sampled from culture after CMV antigen stimulation. V gene TRBV6-1 combines with J gene TRBJ2-1; D is tentatively TRBD1 or TRBD2 (5 bases each). This receptor was obtained from a human donor in good health (CMV status not recorded). Some clones in this sample may be carry-over from other donors' samples. The CDR3 DNA is TGTGCCAGCAGTGATTTGGGGGCCTACAATGAGCAGTTCTTC. It yields the protein CASSDLGAYNEQFF.